The 4 T cell receptor beta chains given below trace back to one sample, sequenced in a study of CD8 T cells in ankylosing spondylitis. TCRdb ran MiXCR on the 5' RACE reads and lists one entry per CDR3 protein. The sample records 250,000 to 350,000 distinct CDR3 sequences, around 21% being singletons. The sample taken for sequencing was blood, either unsorted or a sorted T cell fraction (not recorded which). Receptor source: a female donor with ankylosing spondylitis or in good health (not recorded which).

In the case of this clonotype: At one end, the junction sequence differs from germline, possibly due to a read error. V is TRBV12-5 and J is TRBJ2-7; 7 positions agree with TRBD1. This CDR3 is 12 amino acids long. The V gene's germline CDR1 is LGHNT and CDR2 FRNRAP. Written as DNA, the CDR3 is TGTGCTAGCCGGGACAGCCCCTACGCGCAGTACTTC. Its protein is CASRDSPYAQYF.

This CDR3 is CASSSNTWGSGLALTGELFF. The CDR3 DNA reads TGTGCCAGCAGCTCTAATACATGGGGTTCCGGACTAGCGTTAACCGGGGAGCTGTTTTTT. The rearrangement joins TRBV7-6 to TRBJ2-2, with 9 bases lining up with TRBD2. The V gene end was trimmed by 4 bases and the J gene end by 5 bases; junction bases not matched to a gene: 20. This CDR3 contains 20 residues. CDR1 is SGHVS and CDR2 is FNYEAQ in the germline V gene.

This clonotype was found a few times. The chain couples TRBV10-3 to TRBJ2-7, with a possible D match to TRBD2 (6 bases). Germline assignment: CDR1 ENHRY and CDR2 SYGVKD. The CDR3 has 12 residues. The chain's CDR3 is CAIGGVSYEQYF. The CDR3 nucleotides are TGTGCGATCGGGGGAGTGAGCTACGAGCAGTACTTC.

This clonotype was counted a few times. V usage is TRBV6-1 and J usage is TRBJ2-7; tentative D call: TRBD2 (6 bases). CDR3 size: 14 residues. Trimming removed 9 bases from V and 0 bases from J, with 15 bases in between. Germline V gives CDR1 MNHNS, CDR2 SASEGT. Here the CDR3 reads CASRGSGSSYEQYF. CDR3 bases: TGTGCCAGTCGGGGGTCAGGGAGCTCCTACGAGCAGTACTTC.